This T cell receptor (beta chain) was observed in a study of blood T cell repertoires in COVID-19 (dated by TCRdb to the early 2020s). Regarding the study in general: Samples from collaborators originated in the United States, Italy and Spain and spanned both the acute and convalescent phases of COVID-19. The prospective study material was composed of cDNA or gDNA derived from T cells, B-cell-depleted T cells, or PBMCs. The dataset comprised deeply sampled blood TCRbeta repertoires from subjects exposed to, actively infected with, or recovered from COVID-19. The repertoires were released in a freely available public database meant as a resource for research on the immune response to SARS-CoV-2. Samples were obtained from the ongoing ImmuneRACE study (first 160 participants) and from over a thousand subjects provided by 6 global collaborators. Sample metadata almost always included a de-identified subject ID, COVID-19 status, age in years and sex. HLA class I and class II types, where available, came from metadata supplied by the sample provider rather than from assay-based typing. Overall results and qualifications from the work: How much clinical and demographic metadata was included differed by source and by participant, and the metadata was provided uncurated.

The collaborating institutions used their own protocols to collect whole blood in K2EDTA tubes. For TCRbeta analysis, collaborators shipped samples in one of three forms: frozen whole blood, isolated PBMCs, or DNA extracted from either of those sample types. TCRbeta CDR3 regions were amplified from genomic DNA using the immunoSEQ Assay, a bias-controlled multiplex PCR. In the source study's methods: The number of nucleated cells in each sample was estimated by amplification of reference gene primers within the assay. Sequence reads were collapsed and filtered to measure the absolute abundance of every unique TCRbeta CDR3 rearrangement. For each sample, productive Simpson clonality was calculated as the square root of Simpson's diversity index across productive rearrangements. In TCRdb, the immuneACCESS table is reduced to in-frame sequences with V and J assigned. These tables do not hold every clone; where another copy was compared, an unresolved V gene accounts for under half, and the others remain unexplained. Clone size and V and J calls were adopted from that table, with D and trimming inferred from the DNA. This sample holds some 150,000 clones; 75% to 85% were observed only once. Clones ranked in the top ten supply under 0.75% of the sample.

A remark on this clone: Which antigen it targets is not known. Qualities for individual bases were not recorded, and no much larger clone is one base off.

In the germline V gene, CDR1 corresponds to SGDLS and CDR2 to YYNGEE. Trimming at the junction amounts to 4 bases on V and 1 base on J, and the germline ends lie 10 bases apart. The CDR3 holds 14 amino acids from the cysteine to the phenylalanine. The CDR3 DNA has 42 bases and is translated from base 1. The sample taken for sequencing was peripheral blood. This receptor was taken from a man between 60 and 70 years old with acute or convalescent COVID-19. The chain joins TRBV9 to TRBJ2-3; perhaps TRBD2 is the D gene, with 5 bases matching. The DNA reads TGTGCCAGCAGCTCGGAGGTCCGCACAGATACGCAGTATTTT. The translation is CASSSEVRTDTQYF.